This TCR beta chain was sequenced for a study of CD8 T cells in ankylosing spondylitis. Turning to this clonotype: Its antigen is unidentified.

This CDR3 has 15 amino acids. Trimming removed 8 bases from V and 6 bases from J; junction bases left unmatched: 7. The germline V gene encodes CDR1 MDHEN and CDR2 SYDVKM. Study-wide results and limits: CD8+ cells made up the disease-linked clones, which were relatively rare in peripheral blood. Disease-linked clones reportedly concentrated significantly in matched ankylosing spondylitis synovial fluid. Earlier work had already found some motif variants in reactive arthritis synovial fluid and blood.

A quantitative 5'-RACE method, one with molecular barcodes, was used to make TCR beta libraries. TCRdb itself ran the 5' RACE reads through MiXCR, one entry per CDR3 protein. Among 250,000 or so distinct CDR3 sequences listed, roughly 18% were seen once. This receptor was obtained from a male donor with ankylosing spondylitis or in good health (not recorded which). This sequence joins TRBV28 and TRBJ2-1; 13 bases map to TRBD2. Input material: blood, either unsorted or a sorted T cell fraction (not recorded which). This chain's CDR3 is CASGKTSGRGNEQFF. CDR3 in DNA: TGTGCCAGCGGAAAAACTAGCGGGAGGGGCAATGAGCAGTTCTTC.